This T cell receptor beta chain is drawn from a study of beta chain features in type 1 diabetes. V lost 4 bases and J lost 4; bases outside the gene matches: 6. This CDR3 has 14 amino acids. Germline V CDR1 and CDR2: SGHNT, YYREEE (reference sequence). This clone appeared a few times. No antigen is known for it. Regarding the study as a whole: Reduced insertions and increased deletions marked VDJ junctions in type 1 diabetes patients. Moderate but significant shortening of TCRB CDR3s was recorded in all four CD4+ subsets from Type 1 diabetes patients. Over-representation of high TCR-expressing cells was a possible consequence of cDNA sequencing.

Based on CD45RO/CCR7/CD25/CD127/CD95/CD27, CD4+ regulatory, stem cell-like memory, naive and central memory cells were sorted. Each population that was sorted was more than 95% pure. Reverse transcribing all isolated RNA meant expressed TCRB transcripts were sequenced. Assay used: immunoSEQ multiplex PCR; TCRdb lists only in-frame clones, some missing. This sample has around 50,000 clones, with just under 45% found just once. This receptor was taken from a man between 25 and 39 years old with type 1 diabetes. Sequences were obtained from stem cell memory CD4+ T cells from blood. The rearrangement links TRBV5-4 to TRBJ2-5; 8 bases are shared with TRBD1. CDR3 nucleotides: TGTGCCAGCAGCATAGGACAGGGCCTAGAGACCCAGTACTTC. It yields the protein CASSIGQGLETQYF.